This is a list of T cell receptor beta chains from one sample in a study of OX40 agonist ivuxolimab in advanced cancers. Profiled with immunoSEQ multiplex PCR; TCRdb holds only in-frame clones, not every one. In the table there are 30,000 to 40,000 clones, 70% to 85% of which are singletons. Here the sequenced sample was CD4+ or CD8+ T cells sorted from blood, taken in a trial of the OX40 agonist ivuxolimab. The receptors shown here come from an adult with an advanced solid tumor such as melanoma, head and neck, liver or kidney cancer. The CDR3 runs from the conserved cysteine through the conserved F or W. The order of the fields is clone size, V gene, D gene, J gene, CDR3 DNA, CDR3 protein. A D gene is named only where the DNA matches it firmly. Expanded clones get a size class; other rows say once, few or many, or leave the size out.

NA	TRBV11-2	NA	TRBJ2-7	TGTGCCAGCAGCTCACAAGCTTTCTCCTACGAGCAGTACTTC	CASSSQAFSYEQYF
NA	TRBV6-1	NA	TRBJ2-1	TGTGCCAGCAGTGATGATCGGAATGAGCAGTTCTTC	CASSDDRNEQFF
NA	TRBV5-4	NA	TRBJ1-5	TGTGCCAGCAGCCAAGAAGGGAGCCGCGATAGCAATCAGCCCCAGCATTTT	CASSQEGSRDSNQPQHF
NA	TRBV10-3	TRBD1	TRBJ1-6	TGTGCCACCCAACAGGGGTTAGACTCACCCCTCCACTTT	CATQQGLDSPLHF
NA	TRBV28	TRBD1	TRBJ1-4	TGTGCCAGCAGGAACAAACAGGGGTTGTGGGAAAAACTGTTTTTT	CASRNKQGLWEKLFF
NA	TRBV15	NA	TRBJ1-4	TGTGCCACCAGCAGGGGAGGGACGGCAGCGGATGAAAAACTGTTTTTT	CATSRGGTAADEKLFF
NA	TRBV7-9	NA	TRBJ1-5	TGTGCCAGCAGCTTAGGGGGAGGGGGAAACAATCAGCCCCAGCATTTT	CASSLGGGGNNQPQHF
NA	TRBV4-2	TRBD2	TRBJ2-1	TGTGCCAGCAGCCAGGGTCTAGCGGGAGGTGTGGATGAGCAGTTCTTC	CASSQGLAGGVDEQFF
few	TRBV6-1	TRBD2	TRBJ2-7	TGTGCCAGCAGTGAAGCCCGGGGGGGCTACTTCTCCTACGAGCAGTACTTC	CASSEARGGYFSYEQYF
NA	TRBV5-8	NA	TRBJ1-3	TGTGCCAGCAGCTTGGAAGGTCGTTCTGGAAACACCATATATTTT	CASSLEGRSGNTIYF
NA	TRBV6-1	TRBD1	TRBJ2-2	TGTGCCAGCAGGACAGGGCCTAAGTCCGGGGAGCTGTTTTTT	CASRTGPKSGELFF
NA	TRBV7-9	TRBD1	TRBJ2-2	TGTGCCAGCAGCTTAGGGGCAGGGGGAACCGGGGAGCTGTTTTTT	CASSLGAGGTGELFF
NA	TRBV4-2	TRBD2	TRBJ2-5	TGTGCCAGCAGCCAAGGGACTAGCGGGGGGGCGGGGCTAGAGACCCAGTACTTC	CASSQGTSGGAGLETQYF
NA	TRBV6-6	TRBD1	TRBJ2-1	TGTGCCAGCAGTTACGGGGGACAGGGGGCTCGGAATGAGCAGTTCTTC	CASSYGGQGARNEQFF